This record looks at one T cell receptor beta chain sequence and its context. The sample contains more than one DNA sequence encoding this CDR3. The record originates from a study of blood T cell repertoires in COVID-19. Turning to the study itself: Specimens from acute and convalescent COVID-19 originated in the United States, Italy and Spain. Sources were T cells, B-cell-depleted T cells, or PBMCs; the material itself was cDNA or gDNA.

The CDR3 is 14 residues long. Germline V CDR1 and CDR2: SGHTA, FQGTGA. Unmatched junction bases numbered 6, after V lost 4 bases and J lost 10 bases. As originally analysed: Amplification of reference gene primers provided the estimated nucleated cell counts. The method was immunoSEQ multiplex PCR; TCRdb's version includes in-frame clones alone and lacks a portion of them. V and J calls and clone size are as listed in that table; D and trimming were resolved from the DNA. This sample has some 16,000 clones, with 88% found just once. The source of this sequence is a human donor in a cohort sampled during active COVID-19. The rearrangement uses TRBV7-3 and TRBJ2-2, with 10 bases lining up with TRBD2. The material sequenced was peripheral blood. The CDR3 nucleotides read TGTGCCAGCAGCTCTAGCGGGGGTGGGACGGAGCTGTTTTTT. Translated, it gives CASSSSGGGTELFF.